This TCR beta chain was recovered during a study of identical twins. At least ten counts were recorded for this clonotype. Its specificity is not known. Germline CDR1 reads SGDLS; CDR2 reads YYNGEE. The CDR3 is made up of 13 amino acids. With 4 bases clipped from V and 8 bases from J, the junction kept 8 bases outside the gene matches. Whole-study results and caveats: Cross-sectional statistical analysis was relied on for the conclusions, without the same donors being followed.

A template switching step contributed a universal primer site, while unique molecular identifiers were present in the cDNA. One entry per CDR3 protein, called by TCRdb with MiXCR from the 5' RACE reads. The sample yields hundreds of thousands of distinct CDR3 sequences, around 6% seen once. This sequence was found in a man aged 18 to 29 in good health. The sequenced sample consisted of naive T cells sorted from blood. This chain uses TRBV9 with TRBJ1-1; 7 positions agree with TRBD1. Written as DNA, the CDR3 is TGTGCCAGCAGCCCAGGGGGGGCGGCAGAAGCTTTCTTT. Its translation: CASSPGGAAEAFF. The full variable domain, completed using reference TRBV9 and TRBJ1-1, is DSGVTQTPKHLITATGQRVTLRCSPRSGDLSVYWYQQSLDQGLQFLIQYYNGEERAKGNILERFSAQQFPDLHSELNLSSLELGDSALYFCASSPGGAAEAFFGQGTRLTVV.